The clone carrying this T cell receptor (beta chain) was counted a few times. Its antigen is as yet unknown. V was clipped by 6 bases and J by 6 bases; unmatched bases: 5. Germline V gives CDR1 ENHRY, CDR2 SYGVKD. The CDR3 consists of 13 residues. The sample belongs to a study of hypomethylating agent response in myelodysplastic syndrome. In the authors' methods: Previously reported viral-epitope specificity per VDJdb covered approximately 1.7% of 150,000 to 200,000 unique clonotypes. This table comes from immunoSEQ multiplex PCR, and its TCRdb copy is limited to in-frame clones, with some not included. V, J and clone size are taken as reported in that table, and D and trimming were inferred from the DNA itself. The sample records about 10,000 clones, approximately 86% being singletons. Study-level findings and limits: Shared GLIPH2 clusters possibly recognizing novel MDS antigens remain unconfirmed. Responders gained more novel clonotypes; non-responders had more contracted clonotypes after treatment.

Material: bone marrow, obtained before or after starting hypomethylating agent treatment for myelodysplastic syndrome (not recorded which). The rearrangement joins TRBV10-3 to TRBJ2-1; 7 nucleotides agree with TRBD1. This sequence originates from a human donor with myelodysplastic syndrome. CDR3 nucleotides: TGTGCCATCAGACACGACAGGGCCAATGAGCAGTTCTTC. Amino acids: CAIRHDRANEQFF.